The clone carrying this T cell receptor beta chain has a handful of counts. Grouping used clinical history reported by participants in a survey and questionnaire. Up to 2 weeks before entering the study, exposed participants had met a COVID-19 case. Produced via immunoSEQ multiplex PCR; TCRdb's table is partial and in-frame only. The sample holds some 150,000 clones, over 80% seen once. This sample is drawn from a study of blood T cell repertoires in COVID-19. The CDR3 is 16 amino acids. Germline values: CDR1 MNHEY, CDR2 SMNVEV (reference sequence). Between the trimmed V and J ends, which lost 6 bases and 1 base, there was a span of 17 bases.

The chain is built from TRBV27 and TRBJ2-3, with TRBD1 as a possible D gene (6 bases). This TCR came from a woman aged 50 to 65 who had been exposed to COVID-19. The material sequenced was PBMCs or T cells enriched from blood (not recorded which). In DNA form, the CDR3 reads TGTGCCAGCAGCCGAAACAGGGTGTGGGGCACAGATACGCAGTATTTT. This gives the protein CASSRNRVWGTDTQYF.